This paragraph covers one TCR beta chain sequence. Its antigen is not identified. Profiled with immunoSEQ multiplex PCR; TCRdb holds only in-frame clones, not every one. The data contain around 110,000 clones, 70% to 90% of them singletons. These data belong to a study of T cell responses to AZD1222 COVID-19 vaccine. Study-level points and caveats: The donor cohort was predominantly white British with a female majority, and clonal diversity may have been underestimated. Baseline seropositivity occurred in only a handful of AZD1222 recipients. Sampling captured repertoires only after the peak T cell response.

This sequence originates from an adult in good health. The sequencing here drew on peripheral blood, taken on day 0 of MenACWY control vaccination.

CDR3 residues: CASSLGDRNYNEQFF. CDR3 nucleotides: TGTGCCAGCAGCTTGGGGGACAGAAACTACAATGAGCAGTTCTTC. V gene TRBV5-4 combines with J gene TRBJ2-1; TRBD1 agrees at 7 bases. V lost 0 bases, J lost 3 bases, and 3 bases stayed unmatched. CDR3 size: 15 residues. Germline CDR1 is SGHNT and CDR2 is YYREEE (reference sequence).